Each of the 20 T cell receptor beta chains below was sequenced from the same sample in a study of blood T cell repertoires in COVID-19. Profiled with immunoSEQ multiplex PCR; TCRdb holds only in-frame clones, not every one. Here the sample spans about 230,000 clones, over 65% being singletons. Sequencing was carried out using peripheral blood. The receptors originated from a woman aged 70-85 years with active or convalescent COVID-19.

The CDR3 DNA follows: TGTGCCAGCTCACCAACCGGAGACCAAGAGACCCAGTACTTC. It yields the protein CASSPTGDQETQYF. The chain links TRBV18 to TRBJ2-5; D call uncertain. The V end was cut by 2 bases, the J end by 0 bases, with 7 bases between. The CDR3 spans 14 residues. The germline V gene encodes CDR1 KGHSH and CDR2 LQKENI.

V gene TRBV19 combines with J gene TRBJ1-3, with D possibly TRBD1 on 5 matching bases. Germline CDR1 reads LNHDA; CDR2 reads SQIVND (reference sequence). Trimming left V 4 bases short and J 0 bases short, with 13 bases between. CDR3 length equals 16 residues. The CDR3, as DNA: TGTGCCAGTAGTAGACAGCCGATACACTCTGGAAACACCATATATTTT. This encodes CASSRQPIHSGNTIYF.

In this sample, this clone turned up once. V usage is TRBV10-1 and J usage is TRBJ1-2; a possible D gene is TRBD1 (6 bases). The germline gives CDR1 WNHNN, CDR2 SYGVQD (reference sequence). CDR3 length: 13 amino acids. V lost 6 bases and J lost 5, with 13 bases in between. CDR3 DNA: TGCGCCAGCAGCCCAGCAGGGGATTATGGCTACACCTTC. Translated: CASSPAGDYGYTF.

The rearrangement uses TRBV18 and TRBJ1-2; perhaps TRBD1 as D (5 bases). V was pared by 3 bases and J by 0 bases, with 11 bases between. Germline CDR1 is KGHSH and CDR2 is LQKENI. This CDR3 contains 15 residues. CDR3 nucleotide sequence: TGTGCCAGCTCACCTGACAGCGACCCTAACTATGGCTACACCTTC. Protein product: CASSPDSDPNYGYTF.

The chain employs TRBV5-1 and TRBJ1-1, with D maybe TRBD1 (5 bases). Germline-derived CDR1 and CDR2 are SGHRS and YFSETQ. The CDR3 has 13 residues. With 4 bases removed from V and 7 bases from J, the gap between germline ends came to 14 bases. The CDR3 loop is CASSVRGRGEAFF. The DNA of the CDR3 is TGCGCCAGCAGCGTAAGGGGCCGTGGTGAAGCTTTCTTT.

The V and J genes are TRBV10-2 and TRBJ1-3, with TRBD1 matching over 8 bases. The CDR3 spans 15 residues. CDR1 and CDR2 from the germline V gene are WSHSY and SAAADI. J was trimmed by 2 bases and V by 3 bases; bases with no gene match: 3. The CDR3 sequence: CASSDQGAAGNTIYF. Here the CDR3 DNA reads TGCGCCAGCAGTGACCAGGGGGCGGCTGGAAACACCATATATTTT.

The chain couples TRBV7-7 to TRBJ2-2; D perhaps matches TRBD2 (6 bases). Germline V gene lookup returns CDR1 SSHAT and CDR2 FNYEAQ (reference sequence). The V end was cut by 2 bases, the J end by 6 bases, with 19 bases between. This CDR3 region has 17 residues. Written as DNA, the CDR3 is TGTGCCAGCAGCTTACGGGGGACGGCGGGGCTAGCCGGGGAGCTGTTTTTT. As protein: CASSLRGTAGLAGELFF. Combining the CDR3 with reference TRBV7-7 and TRBJ2-2 gives the whole variable domain GAGVSQSPRYKVTKRGQDVTLRCDPISSHATLYWYQQALGQGPEFLTYFNYEAQPDKSGLPSDRFSAERPEGSISTLTIQRTEQRDSAMYRCASSLRGTAGLAGELFFGEGSRLTVL.

The sample holds a few counts of this clone. CDR3 loop: CASSLAEEGPTGELFF. CDR3 in DNA: TGCGCCAGCAGCTTGGCCGAAGAGGGTCCCACCGGGGAGCTGTTTTTT. This rearrangement joins TRBV5-1 to TRBJ2-2, with D tentatively TRBD2 (5 bases). Trimming pared 0 bases from V and 4 bases from J, leaving 13 bases between. In germline, CDR1 is SGHRS, CDR2 YFSETQ. The CDR3 has 16 amino acids.

The rearrangement uses TRBV15 and TRBJ1-1; D uncertain. Trimming left V 0 bases short and J 6 bases short, with 11 bases between. The germline V gene has CDR1 LNHNV and CDR2 YYDKDF (reference sequence). The CDR3 spans 14 residues. In DNA form, the CDR3 reads TGTGCCACCAGCAGAGATTGGCAGGACTCTGAAGCTTTCTTT. Residues: CATSRDWQDSEAFF.

This clone occurred once. The chain recombines TRBV7-3 with TRBJ1-1; D is possibly TRBD1 (5 bases). The CDR3 has 15 residues. CDR1 is SGHTA and CDR2 is FQGTGA in the germline V gene. The ends were cut back, 1 base at V and 4 bases at J, with 13 bases in the middle. CDR3 sequence (DNA): TGTGCCAGCAGCTTAAGCGGGGGAGGCGGCACTGAAGCTTTCTTT. Translating gives CASSLSGGGGTEAFF.

The chain has TRBV15 and TRBJ1-1; maybe TRBD1 (5 bases). Deletions cut 0 bases from V and 0 bases from J, with 14 bases between. This CDR3 is built from 17 residues. The germline V gene encodes CDR1 LNHNV and CDR2 YYDKDF (reference sequence). CDR3 sequence: CATSRDYSGFMNTEAFF. Here the CDR3 DNA reads TGTGCCACCAGCAGAGATTACTCAGGGTTCATGAACACTGAAGCTTTCTTT.

This clone was counted only a few times. The chain has TRBV6-5 and TRBJ1-2, with D maybe TRBD1 (5 bases). Germline assignment: CDR1 MNHEY and CDR2 SVGAGI. The length of the CDR3 is 14 residues. Trimming removed 5 bases from V and 6 bases from J, with 16 bases in between. The CDR3 region has the DNA TGTGCCAGCAGTCCCGTAGGGCAGGGTAATGGCTACACCTTC. Translating it yields CASSPVGQGNGYTF.

The rearrangement links TRBV9 to TRBJ1-4; D perhaps matches TRBD1 (5 bases). The CDR3 spans 14 residues. Germline CDR1 SGDLS, CDR2 YYNGEE. V dropped 4 bases and J dropped 12 bases, with 19 bases sitting between them. Here the CDR3 reads CASSSQGVASELFF. The CDR3 region has the DNA TGTGCCAGCAGCTCTCAAGGGGTGGCGAGCGAACTGTTTTTT.

This chain connects TRBV7-8 to TRBJ1-1; the D gene is possibly TRBD1 (5 bases). Germline lookup yields CDR1 SGHVS and CDR2 FQNEAQ. V lost 4 bases and J lost 1, with 10 bases in between. The CDR3 covers 14 residues. CDR3 protein: CASSSTQGNTEAFF. The CDR3 DNA sequence: TGTGCCAGCAGCTCAACTCAGGGGAACACTGAAGCTTTCTTT.

V and J are TRBV6-5 and TRBJ1-6, with TRBD1 as a possible D gene (5 bases). Looked up from germline, CDR1 is MNHEY and CDR2 is SVGAGI. The CDR3 length is 15 residues. The germline V and J ends were trimmed by 3 bases and 4 bases, with 10 bases remaining between them. CDR3 region: CASSYVAGYNSPLHF. DNA for the CDR3: TGTGCCAGCAGTTATGTGGCAGGGTATAATTCACCCCTCCACTTT.

The CDR3 coding sequence is TGTGCCAGCAGAGTACTAGTTGATACGCAGTATTTT. Amino acids: CASRVLVDTQYF. The chain combines TRBV7-9 with TRBJ2-3; possibly TRBD2 for D (5 bases). The V and J ends lost 6 bases and 6 bases respectively, with 10 bases between them. CDR3 length: 12 amino acids. Looked up from germline, CDR1 is SEHNR and CDR2 is FQNEAQ (reference sequence).

The V call is TRBV28, the J call TRBJ1-3; D possibly corresponds to TRBD1 (6 bases). The germline V gene has CDR1 MDHEN and CDR2 SYDVKM. The V end was cut by 8 bases, the J end by 0 bases, with 11 bases between. The CDR3 consists of 14 residues. The CDR3 DNA follows: TGTGCCAGCCGGGGGGCGAGCTCTGGAAACACCATATATTTT. Translated: CASRGASSGNTIYF.

The chain recombines TRBV6-2 or TRBV6-3 with TRBJ2-5; tentative D call: TRBD2 (6 bases). V lost 6 bases to trimming and J lost 5 bases, with 19 bases between them. The CDR3 loop spans 15 amino acids. In germline, CDR1 is MNHEY, CDR2 SVGEGT. The CDR3 DNA sequence: TGTGCCAGCAGCCACCTACTAGCAGAGGGGGAGACCCAGTACTTC. This encodes CASSHLLAEGETQYF.

This chain uses TRBV28 with TRBJ1-2; the D is unclear. Between the trimmed V and J ends, which lost 3 bases and 8 bases, there was a span of 10 bases. Germline CDR1 is MDHEN and CDR2 is SYDVKM. The CDR3 is 12 residues long. CDR3 in DNA: TGTGCCAGCAGTTTGAGGTATCGCGGCTACACCTTC. It specifies CASSLRYRGYTF.

The chain has TRBV2 and TRBJ1-6; the D is unclear. This CDR3 contains 16 residues. Germline V gene lookup returns CDR1 SNHLY and CDR2 FYNNEI. Trimming took 7 bases from V and 6 from J, leaving 19 bases between them. The CDR3: CASTRTSGRGNSPLHF. DNA for the CDR3: TGTGCCAGCACCAGAACAAGCGGGAGAGGTAATTCACCCCTCCACTTT.